The 18 T cell receptor beta chains listed next were all sequenced from one sample in a study of metastatic and nonmetastatic thyroid tumors. No treatment had been given to any patient before thyroid surgery. MiXCR re-clonotyped the PCR reads for TCRdb. The sample has around 24,000 clones; under 25% are singletons. Sequencing was done on a sample of blood. These receptors were obtained from a male donor with papillary thyroid cancer or a benign thyroid nodule (not recorded which). Some clones in this sample may be carry-over from other donors' samples.

This clone was recorded many times. The chain combines TRBV5-4 with TRBJ2-5; 9 positions match TRBD1. This CDR3 has 16 residues. Per germline, CDR1 SGHNT and CDR2 YYREEE (reference sequence). V shed 0 bases, J shed 4 bases, and the junction held 7 bases outside the gene matches. The CDR3 sequence: CASSLGTGASGETQYF. The CDR3 nucleotides are TGTGCCAGCAGCTTGGGGACAGGGGCCTCCGGAGAGACCCAGTACTTC.

Many counts were recorded for this clone. The chain combines TRBV20-1 with TRBJ1-1; D is uncertain. The CDR3 consists of 13 residues. V lost 0 bases to trimming and J lost 11 bases, with 16 bases between them. Germline V gene data show CDR1 as DFQATT and CDR2 as SNEGSKA (reference sequence). The CDR3 sequence is CSARDSSRPRAFF. The CDR3 DNA sequence: TGCAGTGCTAGAGATTCTTCGCGGCCCCGGGCTTTCTTT.

This clone occurred many times. The chain combines TRBV5-6 with TRBJ2-7; D remains unclear. The germline CDR1 and CDR2 sequences are SGHDT and YYEEEE. Trimming shortened V by 5 bases and J by 2 bases, and 14 bases separated the two germline ends. The CDR3 is made up of 14 amino acids. Here the CDR3 reads CASSEVASPYEQYF. CDR3 nucleotides: TGTGCCAGCAGTGAAGTGGCGTCTCCCTACGAGCAGTACTTC.

This clone was picked up many times. The CDR3 reads CSVEGLATDTQYF. CDR3 bases: TGCAGCGTTGAAGGACTAGCCACAGATACGCAGTATTTT. The chain couples TRBV29-1 to TRBJ2-3; 7 bases match TRBD2. J lost 2 bases, V lost 1 base, and 0 bases had no gene match. The germline CDR1 and CDR2 sequences are SQVTM and ANQGSEA. The CDR3 contains 13 residues.

In this sample, this clone turned up many times. The chain recombines TRBV28 with TRBJ1-1; tentatively, D is TRBD1 (5 bases). V lost 0 bases and J 7 bases, leaving 6 bases between the germline ends. Germline CDR1 is MDHEN and CDR2 is SYDVKM. The CDR3 loop spans 12 amino acids. CDR3 residues: CASSLWQGEAFF. The CDR3 DNA reads as TGTGCCAGCAGTTTATGGCAGGGTGAAGCTTTCTTT.

This clone was recorded at least ten times. This chain links TRBV20-1 with TRBJ2-7; the match to TRBD1 covers 11 bases. The length of the CDR3 is 15 residues. The germline CDR1 and CDR2 sequences are DFQATT and SNEGSKA (reference sequence). With 3 bases clipped from V and 4 bases from J, the junction kept 8 bases outside the gene matches. CDR3 DNA sequence: TGCAGTGCTAGTTACCCCAGGGACAGGGGGTACGAGCAGTACTTC. Translated, it gives CSASYPRDRGYEQYF.

The V gene is TRBV6-1, the J gene TRBJ2-7; D possibly corresponds to TRBD2 (6 bases). Germline V gene lookup returns CDR1 MNHNS and CDR2 SASEGT. With 6 bases removed from V and 3 bases from J, the gap between germline ends came to 15 bases. The CDR3 length is 14 residues. CDR3 in amino acids: CASRRRVQDYEQYF. The CDR3 bases are TGTGCCAGCAGACGGAGGGTTCAGGACTACGAGCAGTACTTC.

This clone has only one observation. Here the CDR3 reads CASSQGDNFNEQFF. The CDR3 nucleotides are TGCGCCAGCAGCCAAGGTGACAACTTCAATGAGCAGTTCTTC. J is TRBJ2-1 and V is TRBV4-1; the D is unclear. Between the trimmed V and J ends, which lost 1 base and 6 bases, there was a span of 10 bases. Germline lookup yields CDR1 MGHRA and CDR2 YSYEKL. This CDR3 has 14 amino acids.

This clone was picked up many times. CDR3: CSARDPTSGRGTYNEQFF. CDR3 nucleotide sequence: TGCAGTGCTAGAGATCCTACTAGCGGGAGGGGGACCTACAATGAGCAGTTCTTC. V and J are TRBV20-1 and TRBJ2-1, with TRBD2 identical over 13 bases. This CDR3 contains 18 residues. Looked up from germline, CDR1 is DFQATT and CDR2 is SNEGSKA (reference sequence). V shed 0 bases and J 2 bases; nucleotides not matched to a gene: 7.

This clone was found many times. The chain is built from TRBV13 and TRBJ2-3; the D gene is possibly TRBD2 (5 bases). This CDR3 comprises 13 residues. The ends were cut back, 4 bases at V and 5 bases at J, with 10 bases in the middle. The germline V gene has CDR1 PRHDT and CDR2 FYEKMQ (reference sequence). The CDR3 DNA sequence: TGTGCCAGCAGCTCACTAGAAGGAGATACGCAGTATTTT. Protein: CASSSLEGDTQYF.

The chain combines TRBV20-1 with TRBJ2-3; D unresolved. Per the germline V gene, CDR1 is DFQATT and CDR2 is SNEGSKA (reference sequence). The CDR3 has 11 amino acids. The ends were cut back, 5 bases at V and 5 bases at J, with 8 bases in the middle. CDR3 protein: CSALSRDTQYF. In nucleotides, the CDR3 is TGCAGTGCTCTAAGTAGAGATACGCAGTATTTT.

This clone is judged medium-sized. Compared with germline, one end of the junction differs, possibly owing to a read error. The chain carries TRBV18 and TRBJ2-7; 10 positions agree with TRBD2. CDR1 is KGHSH, CDR2 LQKENI, per germline. This CDR3 is 13 amino acids long. CDR3 loop: CASSPDPSGSTNF. CDR3 coding DNA: TGTGCCAGCTCACCAGATCCTAGCGGGAGTACCAACTTC. The full variable domain, its missing parts supplied by reference TRBV18 and TRBJ2-7, is NAGVMQNPRHLVRRRGQEARLRCSPMKGHSHVYWYRQLPEEGLKFMVYLQKENIIDESGMPKERFSAEFPKEGPSILRIQQVVRGDSAAYFCASSPDPSGSTNFGPGTRLTVT.

This sequence joins TRBV18 and TRBJ1-5; 7 nucleotides agree with TRBD1. The CDR3 runs 16 residues. V gave up 4 bases and J gave up 4 bases; unmatched junction bases: 10. From germline, CDR1 is KGHSH and CDR2 LQKENI. CDR3 amino acids: CASSLGTGVLNQPQHF. The CDR3 nucleotides are TGTGCCAGCTCACTTGGTACAGGGGTCTTGAATCAGCCCCAGCATTTT.

This clone was found many times. V gene TRBV5-1 combines with J gene TRBJ2-1, with TRBD2 identical over 10 bases. This CDR3 is 16 amino acids long. The junction had 8 bases not matched to a gene; V was cut back by 3 bases and J by 5 bases. In germline, CDR1 is SGHRS, CDR2 YFSETQ. CDR3 sequence: CASSSPTSGVNNEQFF. Written as DNA, the CDR3 is TGCGCCAGCAGCTCCCCCACTAGCGGGGTTAACAATGAGCAGTTCTTC.

This chain uses TRBV7-2 with TRBJ1-6; 9 bases are shared with TRBD1. Per germline, CDR1 SGHTA and CDR2 FQGNSA. With V trimmed by 10 bases and J by 10 bases, 11 bases remained unmatched. CDR3 length equals 14 residues. CDR3 DNA: TGTGCCACCGGAACCGACAGGGGGTACTCACCCCTCCACTTT. Amino acids: CATGTDRGYSPLHF.

This clone was detected ten times or more. V and J are TRBV5-6 and TRBJ2-7; D remains ambiguous. The CDR3 is 12 residues long. Germline V lookup: CDR1 SGHDT, CDR2 YYEEEE. Trimming cost V 1 base and J 5 bases, with 7 bases left between them. CDR3 nucleotide sequence: TGTGCCAGCAGCTTGTATAGCAACGAGCAGTACTTC. This encodes CASSLYSNEQYF.

This clone is labeled as medium-sized (0.01 to 0.1%). V usage is TRBV19 and J usage is TRBJ2-7; D is uncertain. Germline-derived CDR1 and CDR2 are LNHDA and SQIVND (reference sequence). CDR3 length equals 13 residues. V lost 3 bases to trimming and J lost 3 bases, with 9 bases between them. CDR3 residues: CASSMNAYYEQYF. DNA for the CDR3: TGTGCCAGTAGTATGAATGCCTACTACGAGCAGTACTTC.

This clone has a handful of counts. V usage is TRBV28 and J usage is TRBJ1-2, with D possibly matching TRBD1 (5 bases). From germline, CDR1 is MDHEN and CDR2 SYDVKM. The CDR3 extends over 13 amino acids. The V end lost 3 bases, the J end lost 4 bases, and 9 bases lay between the germline ends. CDR3 protein: CASSLVGAYGYTF. The CDR3 bases are TGTGCCAGCAGTTTGGTCGGGGCCTATGGCTACACCTTC.